The next 9 T cell receptor beta chains were all read from a single sample in a study of shared clonotypes between healthy human individuals (dated by TCRdb to 2019 to 2021). Libraries were prepared through the immunoSEQ multiplex PCR assay. TCRdb retrieved this table from immuneACCESS and kept in-frame rearrangements only. Not all clones are present; in checked studies, unresolved V genes account for under half, and no reason is known for the remainder. For this sample there are approximately 2.5 million clones; roughly 93% appear just once. Clones ranked in the top ten supply around 0.37% of the sample. Sequencing was performed on naive CD4+ T cells from PBMCs. The sample's cell subset or site label is to be understood as: CD45RA+ positively selected. The receptors were sampled from a man between 18 and 35 years old in good health. Some clones in this sample may be carry-over from other donors' samples.

V is TRBV7-3 and J is TRBJ2-1; a weak D match, TRBD2 (5 bases). The CDR3 runs to 14 residues. Trimming cost V 1 base and J 7 bases, with 11 bases left between them. The V gene's germline CDR1 is SGHTA and CDR2 FQGTGA. The CDR3 DNA follows: TGTGCCAGCAGCTTAATGGTGGGAGTTAATGAGCAGTTCTTC. This codes for CASSLMVGVNEQFF.

The chain carries TRBV6-6 and TRBJ1-1; D perhaps matches TRBD1 (6 bases). This CDR3 has 13 residues. CDR1 is MNHNY, CDR2 SVGAGI, per germline (reference sequence). The V end was cut by 5 bases, the J end by 8 bases, with 15 bases between. Here the CDR3 reads CASSPRGGGEAFF. Written as DNA, the CDR3 is TGTGCCAGCAGTCCCAGGGGCGGGGGGGAAGCTTTCTTT.

The rearrangement links TRBV5-4 to TRBJ2-3; D perhaps matches TRBD2 (7 bases). The germline V gene has CDR1 SGHNT and CDR2 YYREEE (reference sequence). This CDR3 spans 17 amino acids. V was trimmed by 0 bases and J by 2 bases, leaving 16 bases between them. CDR3 DNA sequence: TGTGCCAGCAGCTTGGGGGGGGCTAGCGGATACACAGATACGCAGTATTTT. It specifies CASSLGGASGYTDTQYF.

This clone was recorded only once. This chain uses TRBV4-1 with TRBJ2-1; 12 nucleotides match TRBD2. The germline V gene has CDR1 MGHRA and CDR2 YSYEKL. The V segment lost 3 bases and the J segment 7 bases; nucleotides outside the gene matches: 13. The CDR3 loop spans 18 amino acids. CDR3 protein: CASSQGRVLAGGRNEQFF. The CDR3 DNA reads TGCGCCAGCAGCCAGGGGCGAGTTCTAGCGGGAGGGAGGAATGAGCAGTTCTTC.

The chain couples TRBV27 to TRBJ1-4; D is possibly TRBD1 (6 bases). Germline lookup yields CDR1 MNHEY and CDR2 SMNVEV (reference sequence). The CDR3 extends over 14 amino acids. The V and J ends lost 3 bases and 8 bases respectively, with 13 bases between them. CDR3 nucleotide sequence: TGTGCCAGCAGTTTGGGGACAAATCGGGAAAAACTGTTTTTT. Protein: CASSLGTNREKLFF.

This rearrangement joins TRBV18 to TRBJ2-5, with a weak D call TRBD2 (5 bases). This CDR3 contains 14 residues. The V end lost 4 bases, the J end lost 3 bases, and 12 bases lay between the germline ends. CDR1 and CDR2 from the germline V gene are KGHSH and LQKENI. The DNA of the CDR3 is TGTGCCAGCTCACGAACGGACGGGAAAGAGACCCAGTACTTC. Amino acids: CASSRTDGKETQYF.

V and J are TRBV5-1 and TRBJ2-1, with TRBD2 matching 13 bases. The CDR3 contains 18 residues. V was pared by 0 bases and J by 3 bases, with 6 bases of the junction left unmatched. Germline V gene sequence: CDR1 SGHRS, CDR2 YFSETQ. The CDR3 region has the DNA TGCGCCAGCAGCTTGGCCGGGGGACTAGCGGGAAGCTACAATGAGCAGTTCTTC. It encodes CASSLAGGLAGSYNEQFF.

The chain couples TRBV7-2 to TRBJ1-5; no firm D call. V shed 4 bases and J shed 0 bases, with 13 bases lying between them. Germline V gene data show CDR1 as SGHTA and CDR2 as FQGNSA. The CDR3 sequence is 16 residues long. The CDR3 is CASSSVAVYSNQPQHF. CDR3 DNA: TGTGCCAGCAGCTCCGTGGCAGTCTATAGCAATCAGCCCCAGCATTTT. The whole variable domain, remainder taken from reference TRBV7-2 and TRBJ1-5, is GAGVSQSPSNKVTEKGKDVELRCDPISGHTALYWYRQSLGQGLEFLIYFQGNSAPDKSGLPSDRFSAERTGGSVSTLTIQRTQQEDSAVYLCASSSVAVYSNQPQHFGDGTRLSIL.

In DNA form, the CDR3 reads TGTGCCAGCAGTTTTGGAGGGATTGACAATCAGCCCCAGCATTTT. This encodes CASSFGGIDNQPQHF. The chain employs TRBV27 and TRBJ1-5; no definite D call. Trimming pared 3 bases from V and 3 bases from J, leaving 12 bases between. Germline V CDR1 and CDR2: MNHEY, SMNVEV (reference sequence). This CDR3 comprises 15 residues.